The clone carrying this T cell receptor (beta chain) was seen only a few times. Germline V lookup: CDR1 MDHEN, CDR2 SYDVKM. The J segment lost 6 bases and the V segment lost 5 bases, leaving 7 bases of the junction unmatched. The CDR3 is made up of 15 amino acids. Researchers ran the PCR with 60 Vbeta and 13 Jbeta primers. Some clones are missing from TCRdb's copy, which holds only in-frame ones; the method was immunoSEQ multiplex PCR. The sample holds fewer than 200,000 clones; 9.5% to 15% are singletons and the top ten take roughly 7.7%. The data were taken from a study of cytomegalovirus exposure and HLA in healthy donors.

The receptor comes from a man aged 50 to 59 in good health and CMV-seropositive. Sequenced input: PBMCs. The chain combines TRBV28 with TRBJ2-5; 12 positions agree with TRBD2. The CDR3 is CASSRRTSGKKTQYF. CDR3 DNA: TGTGCCAGCAGTCGTCGGACTAGCGGGAAGAAGACCCAGTACTTC.